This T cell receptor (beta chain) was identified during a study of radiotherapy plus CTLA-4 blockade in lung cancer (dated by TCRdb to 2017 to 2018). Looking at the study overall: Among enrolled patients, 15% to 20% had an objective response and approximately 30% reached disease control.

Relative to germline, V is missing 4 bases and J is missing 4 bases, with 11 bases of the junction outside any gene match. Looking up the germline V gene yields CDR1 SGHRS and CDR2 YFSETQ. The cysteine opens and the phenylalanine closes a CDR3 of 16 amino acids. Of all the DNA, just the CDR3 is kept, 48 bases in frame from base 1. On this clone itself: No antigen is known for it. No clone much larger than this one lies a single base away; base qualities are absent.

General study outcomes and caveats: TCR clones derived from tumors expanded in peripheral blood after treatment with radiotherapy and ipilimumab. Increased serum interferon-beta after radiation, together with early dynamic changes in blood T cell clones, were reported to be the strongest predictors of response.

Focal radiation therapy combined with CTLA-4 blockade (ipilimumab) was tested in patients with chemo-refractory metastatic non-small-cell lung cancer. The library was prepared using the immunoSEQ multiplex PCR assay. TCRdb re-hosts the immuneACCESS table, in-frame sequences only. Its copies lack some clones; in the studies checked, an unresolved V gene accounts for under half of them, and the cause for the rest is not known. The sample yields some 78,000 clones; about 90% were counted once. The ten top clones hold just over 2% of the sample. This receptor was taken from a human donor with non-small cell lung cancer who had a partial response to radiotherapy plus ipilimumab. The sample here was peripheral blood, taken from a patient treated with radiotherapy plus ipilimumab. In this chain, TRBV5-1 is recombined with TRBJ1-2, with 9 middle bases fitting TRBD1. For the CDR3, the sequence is CASSPRTGERGYGYTF. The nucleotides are TGCGCCAGCAGCCCCCGGACAGGGGAAAGGGGCTATGGCTACACCTTC.